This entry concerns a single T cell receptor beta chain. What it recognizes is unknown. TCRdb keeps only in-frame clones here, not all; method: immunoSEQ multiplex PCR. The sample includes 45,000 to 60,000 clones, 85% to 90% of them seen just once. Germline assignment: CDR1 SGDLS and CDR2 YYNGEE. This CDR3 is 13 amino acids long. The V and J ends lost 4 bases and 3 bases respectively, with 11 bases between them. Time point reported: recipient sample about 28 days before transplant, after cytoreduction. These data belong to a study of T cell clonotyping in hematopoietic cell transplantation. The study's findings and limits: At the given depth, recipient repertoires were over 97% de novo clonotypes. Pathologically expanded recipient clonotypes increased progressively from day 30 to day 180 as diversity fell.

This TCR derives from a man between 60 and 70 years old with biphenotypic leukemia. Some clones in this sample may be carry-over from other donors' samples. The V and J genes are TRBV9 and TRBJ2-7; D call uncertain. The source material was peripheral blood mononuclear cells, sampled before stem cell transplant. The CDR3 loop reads CASSLTPSYEQYF. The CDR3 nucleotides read TGTGCCAGCAGCCTGACGCCGAGCTACGAGCAGTACTTC.